These T cell receptor beta chains were read from a single sample in a study of identical twins. In TCRdb, the 5' RACE reads were re-called with MiXCR into one record per CDR3 protein. The table lists about 530,000 distinct CDR3 sequences, around 15% of them singletons, with 0.44% in the top ten. The data were also submitted as part of a second study, on yellow fever vaccine responses in identical twins.

The sequencing sample was made of CD4+ T cells sorted from blood. Every receptor here comes from a woman aged 18-35 years in good health. Both conserved end residues are trimmed from each CDR3. A D gene is named only where the DNA matches it firmly.

j_gene: TRBJ2-7
d_gene: TRBD2
v_gene: TRBV4-1
CDR3aa: ASSQDPSGRTYEQY

j_gene: TRBJ1-6
d_gene: TRBD1
v_gene: TRBV28
CDR3aa: ASRDALQGAISPLH

j_gene: TRBJ2-1
d_gene: NA
v_gene: TRBV2
CDR3aa: ASSERRVAYNEQF

j_gene: TRBJ1-4
d_gene: TRBD1
v_gene: TRBV12-3/TRBV12-4
CDR3aa: ASSPARAGGVRSTNEKLF

j_gene: TRBJ2-1
d_gene: NA
v_gene: TRBV10-3
CDR3aa: AASTDGRRGEQF

j_gene: TRBJ1-2
d_gene: TRBD1
v_gene: TRBV3-1
CDR3aa: ASSQAPGQGYGYT

j_gene: TRBJ1-5
d_gene: TRBD1
v_gene: TRBV5-1
CDR3aa: ASSTGGGNQPQH

j_gene: TRBJ2-3
d_gene: NA
v_gene: TRBV12-3/TRBV12-4
CDR3aa: ASGGTARTDTQY

j_gene: TRBJ2-3
d_gene: NA
v_gene: TRBV5-4
CDR3aa: ASSINRADTQY

j_gene: TRBJ1-2
d_gene: NA
v_gene: TRBV6-5
CDR3aa: ASSYGSTGKANYGYT

j_gene: TRBJ2-1
d_gene: NA
v_gene: TRBV7-9
CDR3aa: ASSLVGIDQQF

j_gene: TRBJ2-1
d_gene: NA
v_gene: TRBV25-1
CDR3aa: ASSDTGRGDNEQF

j_gene: TRBJ2-3
d_gene: NA
v_gene: TRBV29-1
CDR3aa: SVVRGYSTDTQY

j_gene: TRBJ2-2
d_gene: TRBD2
v_gene: TRBV5-1
CDR3aa: ASNKNSGTNTGELF

j_gene: TRBJ1-1
d_gene: TRBD1
v_gene: TRBV14
CDR3aa: ASNPGQVFGDTEAF

j_gene: TRBJ2-5
d_gene: NA
v_gene: TRBV12-3/TRBV12-4
CDR3aa: ASSFKQSGAETQY

j_gene: TRBJ2-3
d_gene: TRBD1
v_gene: TRBV7-3
CDR3aa: ASSLTALGSGQVSQY

j_gene: TRBJ1-2
d_gene: NA
v_gene: TRBV7-9
CDR3aa: ASSLHVAEGPNGYT

j_gene: TRBJ2-5
d_gene: NA
v_gene: TRBV5-1
CDR3aa: ASIKGDGGLETQY

j_gene: TRBJ1-6
d_gene: NA
v_gene: TRBV12-3/TRBV12-4
CDR3aa: ASKPGPYRPLH

j_gene: TRBJ1-4
d_gene: NA
v_gene: TRBV25-1
CDR3aa: ASSPLGDGEKLF

j_gene: TRBJ2-3
d_gene: NA
v_gene: TRBV7-2
CDR3aa: ASSLLGASFTNTQY

j_gene: TRBJ2-1
d_gene: TRBD2
v_gene: TRBV5-1
CDR3aa: ASSFPSGEALSNEQF

j_gene: TRBJ2-1
d_gene: NA
v_gene: TRBV10-3
CDR3aa: AISLADNNEQF

j_gene: TRBJ2-3
d_gene: NA
v_gene: TRBV27
CDR3aa: ASGSWELEGTDTQY

j_gene: TRBJ2-5
d_gene: NA
v_gene: TRBV18
CDR3aa: ATLRTVQETQY

j_gene: TRBJ1-2
d_gene: NA
v_gene: TRBV5-6
CDR3aa: ASSLLEVGGYT

j_gene: TRBJ2-2
d_gene: NA
v_gene: TRBV20-1
CDR3aa: SARPVVGGELF

j_gene: TRBJ2-5
d_gene: TRBD1
v_gene: TRBV25-1
CDR3aa: ASTTRDRGSETQY

j_gene: TRBJ2-1
d_gene: NA
v_gene: TRBV28
CDR3aa: ASISLSEHYNEQF

j_gene: TRBJ2-7
d_gene: TRBD2
v_gene: TRBV28
CDR3aa: ASSETSAGGYEQY

j_gene: TRBJ2-1
d_gene: NA
v_gene: TRBV7-8
CDR3aa: ASREYRISSYNEQF

j_gene: TRBJ1-4
d_gene: NA
v_gene: TRBV10-3
CDR3aa: AISGRGNEKLF

j_gene: TRBJ2-7
d_gene: TRBD2
v_gene: TRBV4-1
CDR3aa: ASSLRLAGDLMVRQY

j_gene: TRBJ2-7
d_gene: NA
v_gene: TRBV12-3/TRBV12-4
CDR3aa: ASSLLVNPYEQY

j_gene: TRBJ1-1
d_gene: TRBD1
v_gene: TRBV5-1
CDR3aa: ASSRNYADRGGGAF

j_gene: TRBJ1-6
d_gene: TRBD1
v_gene: TRBV28
CDR3aa: ASRMGQDNSPLH

j_gene: TRBJ2-1
d_gene: NA
v_gene: TRBV6-5
CDR3aa: ASSYFHRTGSYNEQF

j_gene: TRBJ1-4
d_gene: NA
v_gene: TRBV12-3/TRBV12-4
CDR3aa: ASRQGGSNEKLF

j_gene: TRBJ1-1
d_gene: NA
v_gene: TRBV11-2
CDR3aa: ASSGSGALNTEAF

j_gene: TRBJ1-2
d_gene: NA
v_gene: TRBV29-1
CDR3aa: SVGVGRPNGYT

j_gene: TRBJ2-3
d_gene: NA
v_gene: TRBV28
CDR3aa: ASSLVPHRAQY

j_gene: TRBJ2-3
d_gene: NA
v_gene: TRBV5-6
CDR3aa: ASSLALWGDTDTQY

j_gene: TRBJ2-2
d_gene: NA
v_gene: TRBV5-5
CDR3aa: ASSLGLGAESNTGELF

j_gene: TRBJ2-1
d_gene: TRBD2
v_gene: TRBV20-1
CDR3aa: SAIRRGVDFGEQF